This T cell receptor beta chain was captured by sequencing in a study of cytomegalovirus exposure and HLA in healthy donors (dated by TCRdb to between 2016 and 2019). For the study in its entirety: An earlier analysis of several hundred of the donors reported about 280 Gb of sequence data and 117 million unique TCR beta sequences obtained from 180 million or so T cells. The T cell repertoires of under 750 subjects were profiled by immunosequencing and related to cytomegalovirus serostatus. The study aimed to test whether cataloging public T cell receptors could reveal signatures of past pathogen exposure. A later analysis re-analyzed previously published TCR beta repertoires from 650 to 800 donors and added high-resolution HLA genotyping to study TCR occurrence patterns. HLA typing included class I and class II loci at four-digit resolution. Typing coverage varied by locus: roughly 620-630 donors for A, B, C, DRB1 and DQB1; more than 500 for DQA1; around 610 for DPA1; some 470 for DPB1. Donor age, sex, ethnicity and CMV serostatus were compiled together with the repertoire data. The genetic ancestry cluster associated with self-reported Caucasian donors included 70% to 85% of the 398 genotyped donors. Because of strong linkage in the cohort, 4 to 6 DR-DQ haplotypes were treated as single units for association and clustering. An earlier analysis of 450 to 750 of the donors used high-throughput TCR beta sequencing to judge whether each TCR beta V gene segment behaved as functional or pseudogenic. Besides the first cohort of some 670 subjects, a separate validation cohort made up of over 95 different subjects was used. All discovery cohort repertoires had been generated on a single sequencing platform. To predict cytomegalovirus infection status, the study combined high-throughput TCR immunosequencing, statistical association of individual TCRs with disease status, and machine learning. Roughly 300 gigabases of sequencing data and tens of millions of unique TCR sequences made up an early release that covered 640 HLA-typed donors. Among 300 to 500 genotyped donors of the cohort, an average of approximately 220,000 unique TCR beta nucleotide sequences was sequenced per donor, of which roughly 17% were non-productive. A later genetic analysis used genome-wide SNP genotypes for about 55% of the 666 donors, treating that subset as a discovery cohort. Rather than using new phenotypic data, the later analysis identified candidate immune exposures from TCR beta sequences and from how often those sequences occurred across donors. General conclusions and limits of the study: A few of the identified cytomegalovirus-associated TCR beta chains were confirmed in vitro to be specific for cytomegalovirus antigens. It was suggested by the authors that the approach could potentially be generalized to other disease states and immunological phenotypes. Linkage disequilibrium might explain the correlated functional status among segregating V segments, but an unknown experimental factor could not be excluded. Presence/absence analyses assumed roughly uniform sequencing depth across donors, an assumption that may not hold. This cohort had only TCR beta chains sequenced, and the lack of alpha or paired-chain data limited which features could be detected. The 87-base-pair reads could not distinguish some IMGT-functional V segments, including TRBV6-2 and TRBV6-3, so those segments were excluded. Most TCR sequences were observed very rarely across donors, whereas some public TCRs were present in many individuals. HLA typing was unavailable for some donors at each locus, so association tests used only the typed subset. CMV serostatus was the only immune exposure information available for the cohort. Most CMV-associated TCR beta chains appeared to be HLA-restricted in a later analysis, and the HLA associations seemed to be driven largely by CMV exposure. When HLA alleles, especially DR and DQ, strongly co-occurred, attributing TCR associations to individual alleles was difficult. The study listed approximately 160 TCR beta chains as associated with cytomegalovirus. In a later genetic analysis, a missense DCLRE1C variant was associated with V-gene and J-gene trimming of TCR beta chains, and the association was replicated in an independent cohort. The earlier analysis of some 560 of the donors excluded roughly 16 rarely observed V segments, including chromosome 9 orphons, because counts were too low. Specific HLA alleles were associated with roughly 17,000 TCR beta sequences at a false discovery rate of 0.05 in a later analysis. Compared with equally common non-associated chains, HLA-associated TCR beta chains in a later analysis were more clonally expanded and had lower generation probabilities. In a later genetic analysis, fewer N-insertions in productive TCRs were reported among donors in an Asian-associated ancestry cluster than the roughly 700-donor mean. The classifier was reported to diagnose cytomegalovirus status with high specificity and sensitivity in both the original cohort and the validation cohort. According to a later analysis, parvovirus B19, influenza, CMV and Epstein-Barr virus appeared linked to several top co-occurrence clusters. A later analysis found that TCR association rates varied across HLA loci, with DRB1 alleles showing the most associated TCRs and HLA-C alleles the fewest. In an earlier analysis of around 500 of the donors, most TCR beta V segments appeared in productive rearrangements about 90% or about 30% of the time, broadly matching IMGT annotations. A further reported finding was that TCR beta sequences accurately predicted the HLA-A and HLA-B alleles for most subjects in the first cohort. The sequencing pipeline was judged likely to have produced a cluster of highly shared sequence variants as a technical artifact.

This clone was seen once. Its antigen remains unidentified. Per-nucleotide qualities are absent, and no much larger clonotype sits a single base away. The germline V gene (reference sequence) supplies CDR1 MNHEY and CDR2 SMNVEV. Unmatched junction bases come to 9, with V trimmed by 7 bases and J by 4 bases. Including cysteine and phenylalanine, the CDR3 has 16 amino acids. Only the CDR3 part of the read is kept: 48 bases, read in frame from the first base. Library prep was done by the immunoSEQ multiplex PCR assay. The multiplex PCR relied on a mix of 60 forward primers for TCR Vbeta segments and 13 reverse primers for TCR Jbeta segments. Amplification of the CDR3 region of rearranged TCR beta genes was performed with a multiplex PCR assay on genomic DNA. Amplified TCR beta libraries were sequenced as 87-base-pair reads on the Illumina HiSeq System. Per the original workflow: Across the 670 or so repertoires, a later analysis counted roughly 84 million unique TCR beta chains, around 10 million of which were shared by at least two donors. To remove PCR and sequencing errors, raw reads were error-corrected and collapsed into unique sequences using a nearest-neighbor algorithm that merged closely related sequences. CDR3 sequences were aligned to IMGT reference sequences to assign V, D and J gene segments. For a sequence to be retained, a match of at least six nucleotides to both a V gene segment and a J gene segment was required. Rearrangements were called productive when the CDR3 lacked stop codons and stayed in frame with V and J; all others were non-productive. Following IMGT convention, CDR3 was defined as the stretch from the second conserved V-encoded cysteine up to the conserved J-encoded phenylalanine. In an earlier analysis of roughly 610 of the donors, sequences lacking an unambiguous match to a single V gene segment were excluded. An earlier analysis of 587 of the donors classified V segments as functional when productive rearrangements were above 56.7% and as segregating when the standard deviation between donors was above 5%. A statistical classification framework was built to diagnose cytomegalovirus status from the catalog of TCR beta chain sequences. In a later analysis, V and J genes were assigned by comparing TCR nucleotide sequences against IMGT/GENE-DB human TR gene sequences. In a later analysis, CDR3 sequences and most-parsimonious VDJ recombination scenarios were assigned using the TCRdist pipeline. A later analysis defined each TCR beta chain by its CDR3 amino acid sequence plus V-gene family, and excluded reads lacking a unique V-gene family. In a later analysis, 500 to 650 highly shared, low-generation-probability nucleotide sequences were removed to address suspected cross-contamination and a sequencing artifact. In a later analysis, a clonal expansion index was calculated for each public chain from normalized within-repertoire ranks of inferred template counts. In a later analysis, generation probabilities were computed using a VDJ recombination model fitted to out-of-frame rearrangements, and the results were checked against IGoR. In a later analysis, TCR-TCR, TCR-HLA and TCR-CMV co-occurrence was scored with hypergeometric tests, and a repertoire-size bias correction was applied to TCR pairs. In a later analysis, false discovery rates were estimated by permuting HLA or CMV assignments 20 times. A later analysis grouped co-occurring TCRs with DBSCAN, adding TCRdist sequence similarity when clustering within HLA-allele-positive subsets. Repertoires with fewer than 30,000 or more than 120,000 public chains, plus five repertoires with anomalous nucleotide sharing, were excluded from co-occurrence clustering. In its TCRdb copy, this immuneACCESS table keeps in-frame sequences only and misses some clones. Where compared with another copy, unresolved V genes explain less than half of these, and the others have no known cause. The V and J calls and clone size are taken from that table; D and trimming were inferred from the DNA. The sample table holds about 190,000 clones, of which around 81% were seen once. The ten largest clones add up to around 2% of the sample.

The cohort consisted of 670 or so healthy bone marrow donors. At the time of sampling, all cohort members were nominally healthy, though unrecorded immune exposures were likely present. The donor was CMV seronegative and was included in the group of 352 seronegative cohort members. Each donor provided a peripheral blood sample, and peripheral blood mononuclear cells were used for TCR beta sequencing. The Qiagen DNeasy Blood Extraction Kit was used to extract genomic DNA from the blood cell samples. What was sequenced was PBMCs. Here the chain combines TRBV27 and TRBJ2-2; 10 junctional bases match TRBD2. This receptor was taken from a man younger than 35 in good health and CMV-seronegative. The bases read TGTGCCAGCACGGTCGGGACTAGCGTTGTCACCGGGGAGCTGTTTTTT. Translated, it reads CASTVGTSVVTGELFF.